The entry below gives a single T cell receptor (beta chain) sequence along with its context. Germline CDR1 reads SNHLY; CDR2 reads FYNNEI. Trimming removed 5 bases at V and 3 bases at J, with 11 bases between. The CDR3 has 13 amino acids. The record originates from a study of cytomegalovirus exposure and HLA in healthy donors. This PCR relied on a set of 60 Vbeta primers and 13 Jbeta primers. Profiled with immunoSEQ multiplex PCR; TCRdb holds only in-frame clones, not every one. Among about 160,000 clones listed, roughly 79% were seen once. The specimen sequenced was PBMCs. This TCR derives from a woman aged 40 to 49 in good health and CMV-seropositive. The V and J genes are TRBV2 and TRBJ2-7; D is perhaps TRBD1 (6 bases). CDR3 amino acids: CASSRTERYEQYF. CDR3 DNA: TGTGCCAGCAGTCGGACAGAACGCTACGAGCAGTACTTC.